These T cell receptor beta chains were read from a single sample in a study of multiple sclerosis patients with progressive multifocal leukoencephalopathy. Generated by immunoSEQ multiplex PCR, the TCRdb table keeps only in-frame clones and is missing some. The sample records fewer than 35,000 clones, about 90% being singletons. The source material was PBMCs, sampled from a patient treated with natalizumab. These receptors were obtained from a human donor with progressive multifocal leukoencephalopathy. Both conserved end residues are part of each CDR3. Fields, in order: D gene, V gene, clone size, J gene, CDR3 DNA, CDR3 protein. A D gene is named only where the DNA matches it firmly. Not all rows give a size; the values are once, few, many and, for expanded clones, a class.

TRBD1	TRBV5-1	-	TRBJ1-4	TGCGCCAGCGTGCGTGGGACCGGGACAGGGAATGAAAAACTGTTTTTT	CASVRGTGTGNEKLFF
-	TRBV6-5	-	TRBJ1-1	TGTGCCAGCAGTCACCACACTGAAGCTTTCTTT	CASSHHTEAFF
TRBD2	TRBV2	-	TRBJ2-3	TGTGCCAGCAGTGAATGGCTAGCGGGGGTAGTATTTAGCACAGATACGCAGTATTTT	CASSEWLAGVVFSTDTQYF
-	TRBV7-2	-	TRBJ1-2	TGTGCCAGCAGCCACCGGACTTTCGGCTACACCTTC	CASSHRTFGYTF
-	TRBV11-2	-	TRBJ2-7	TGTGCCAGCAGCTTAGATCGAGGTGGTTACGAGCAGTACTTC	CASSLDRGGYEQYF
-	TRBV5-1	-	TRBJ1-4	TGCGCCAGCAGCTTTGGGCAGGGGCGAGAAAAACTGTTTTTT	CASSFGQGREKLFF
TRBD1	TRBV29-1	few	TRBJ2-7	TGCAGCGTTTACGGGAGGAGACAGGGGGCGTTGGGGGAGCAGTACTTC	CSVYGRRQGALGEQYF
TRBD1	TRBV19	once	TRBJ2-1	TGTGCCAGTAGTACCACAGGGGTCAAGTCCTACAATGAGCAGTTCTTC	CASSTTGVKSYNEQFF
-	TRBV6-1	-	TRBJ2-1	TGTGCCAGCAGTGACACAGGGGAGGTCAATGAGCAGTTCTTC	CASSDTGEVNEQFF
TRBD2	TRBV2	-	TRBJ2-5	TGTGCCAGCAGTGTAGACGGGGGGGTCGGGACCCAGTACTTC	CASSVDGGVGTQYF
-	TRBV19	-	TRBJ1-1	TGTGCCAGTAGTAAGGGCATGAACACTGAAGCTTTCTTT	CASSKGMNTEAFF
-	TRBV7-8	-	TRBJ1-1	TGTGCCAGCAGCTCCCCTGATCGGGGGCGAAGAACTGAAGCTTTCTTT	CASSSPDRGRRTEAFF
-	TRBV28	-	TRBJ1-5	TGTGCCAGCATAGATAGCAATCAGCCCCAGCATTTT	CASIDSNQPQHF
TRBD1	TRBV4-1	-	TRBJ2-1	TGCGCCAGCAGCCTTCTCTTGATAAAGGGGGACAGGGGGAATGAGCAGTTCTTC	CASSLLLIKGDRGNEQFF
TRBD1	TRBV7-9	-	TRBJ2-7	TGTGCCAGCAGCTTATTAGCAGGGGGCATCAACGAGCAGTACTTC	CASSLLAGGINEQYF
-	TRBV19	-	TRBJ1-5	TGTGCCAGTAGTATAGTAAACTCGCGGAATCAGCCCCAGCATTTT	CASSIVNSRNQPQHF
-	TRBV5-1	-	TRBJ1-3	TGCGCCAGCAGCTTAGACGGCACCCTCTCTGGAAACACCATATATTTT	CASSLDGTLSGNTIYF
TRBD2	TRBV6-6	-	TRBJ2-7	TGTGCCAGCAGTTACCCACTAGCGGGAAACTCCTACGAGCAGTACTTC	CASSYPLAGNSYEQYF
-	TRBV2	once	TRBJ1-4	TGTGCCAGCAGTGACGAGGCAGGGTACAATGAAAAACTGTTTTTT	CASSDEAGYNEKLFF
TRBD1	TRBV19	-	TRBJ1-2	TGTGCCAGTAGGACCCCCCGGGACAGGGGCTACAACTATGGCTACACCTTC	CASRTPRDRGYNYGYTF
-	TRBV4-2	once	TRBJ2-7	TGTGCCAGCAGCCAAGACAGGGGGGCGTACGAGCAGTACTTC	CASSQDRGAYEQYF
-	TRBV7-8	-	TRBJ2-3	TGTGCCAGCAGCTTGCAAACGGGAGATACGCAGTATTTT	CASSLQTGDTQYF
-	TRBV12-5	-	TRBJ1-2	TGTGCTAGTGGTTTGACCATGGACAGACAGAATGGCTACACCTTC	CASGLTMDRQNGYTF
-	TRBV20-1	few	TRBJ2-1	TGCAGTGCTAGGGCGTACAATGAGCAGTTCTTC	CSARAYNEQFF
TRBD1	TRBV11-3	-	TRBJ1-1	TGTGCCAGCAGTTCGCGGGACAGTCACACTGAAGCTTTCTTT	CASSSRDSHTEAFF
TRBD2	TRBV30	-	TRBJ2-7	TGTGCCTGGAGAAGGGCGGGAGTCCCCCACGAGCAGTACTTC	CAWRRAGVPHEQYF
-	TRBV7-2	-	TRBJ1-2	TGTGCCAGCAGCTTAGGCGAGAGAAACTATGGCTACACCTTC	CASSLGERNYGYTF
TRBD2	TRBV2	few	TRBJ2-2	TGTGCCAGCAGATTTGGGGGAGGGGTCATCGGGGAGCTGTTTTTT	CASRFGGGVIGELFF
TRBD1	TRBV25-1	once	TRBJ2-2	TGTGCCAGCAGTGAACCAGGGGGCCTCACCGGGGAGCTGTTTTTT	CASSEPGGLTGELFF
TRBD2	TRBV7-9	-	TRBJ2-1	TGTGCCAGCAGCCCCCCCGGGGTAGCGGGGGTAGACAATGAGCAGTTCTTC	CASSPPGVAGVDNEQFF
-	TRBV10-3	-	TRBJ2-1	TGTGCCATCACGGGGAACAATGAGCAGTTCTTC	CAITGNNEQFF
-	TRBV29-1	-	TRBJ1-2	TGCAGCGTTGGCGGACAGTATGGCTACACCTTC	CSVGGQYGYTF
-	TRBV18	once	TRBJ2-7	TGTGCCAGCTCACCACTGGGAGGCCCGTTGATCTACGAGCAGTACTTC	CASSPLGGPLIYEQYF
-	TRBV19	-	TRBJ1-2	TGTGCCAGTAGTCGACAGCAGGGAACGGTCTATGGCTACACCTTC	CASSRQQGTVYGYTF
-	TRBV30	-	TRBJ2-6	TGTGCCTGGAGTTCGGGTGGGGCCAACGTCCTGACTTTC	CAWSSGGANVLTF